This TCR beta chain was sequenced for a study of T cell responses to AZD1222 COVID-19 vaccine. Assay: immunoSEQ multiplex PCR; the TCRdb copy retains only in-frame clones and omits some. Of about 92,000 clones listed, 80% to 90% are singletons. The CDR3 spans 16 residues. Trimming took off 0 bases at V and 6 bases at J, with 12 bases between the two ends. The germline V gene has CDR1 MGHRA and CDR2 YSYEKL. The V and J genes are TRBV4-1 and TRBJ1-6; D is unresolved. The source is an adult in good health. The sequences come from peripheral blood, collected on day 0 of AZD1222 vaccination. This CDR3 reads CASSQERRQTNSPLHF. CDR3 in DNA: TGCGCCAGCAGCCAAGAGCGCAGGCAAACTAATTCACCCCTCCACTTT.